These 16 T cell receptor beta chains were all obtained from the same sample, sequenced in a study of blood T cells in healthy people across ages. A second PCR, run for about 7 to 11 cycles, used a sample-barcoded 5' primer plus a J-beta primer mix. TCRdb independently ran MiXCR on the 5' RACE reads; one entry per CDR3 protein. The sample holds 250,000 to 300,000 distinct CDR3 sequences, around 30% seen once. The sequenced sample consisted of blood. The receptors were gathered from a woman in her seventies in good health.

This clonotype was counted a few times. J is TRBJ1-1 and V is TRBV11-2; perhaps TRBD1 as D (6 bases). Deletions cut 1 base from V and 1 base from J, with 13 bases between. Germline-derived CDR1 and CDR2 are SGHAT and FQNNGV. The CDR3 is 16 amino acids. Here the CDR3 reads CASSLAPTGKNTEAFF. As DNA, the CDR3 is TGTGCCAGCAGCTTAGCACCCACAGGGAAGAACACTGAAGCTTTCTTT.

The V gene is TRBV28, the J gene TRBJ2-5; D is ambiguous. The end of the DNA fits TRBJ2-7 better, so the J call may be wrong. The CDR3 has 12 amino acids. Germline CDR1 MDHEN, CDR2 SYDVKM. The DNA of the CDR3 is TGTGCCAGCAGTCCCCCCGCCTACGAGCAGTACTTC. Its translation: CASSPPAYEQYF.

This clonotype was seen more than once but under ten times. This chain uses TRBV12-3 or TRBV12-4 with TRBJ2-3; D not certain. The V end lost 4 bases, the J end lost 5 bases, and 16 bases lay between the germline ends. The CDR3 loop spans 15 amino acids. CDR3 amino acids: CASSYLVRSVDTQYF. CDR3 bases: TGTGCCAGCAGTTACCTAGTAAGGTCTGTAGATACGCAGTATTTT.

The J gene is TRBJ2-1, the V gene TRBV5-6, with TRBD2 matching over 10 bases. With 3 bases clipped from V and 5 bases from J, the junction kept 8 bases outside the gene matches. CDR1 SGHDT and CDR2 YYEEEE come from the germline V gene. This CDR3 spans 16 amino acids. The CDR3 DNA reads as TGTGCCAGCAGCTCCCTAGCGGGAGATACTGACAATGAGCAGTTCTTC. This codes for CASSSLAGDTDNEQFF.

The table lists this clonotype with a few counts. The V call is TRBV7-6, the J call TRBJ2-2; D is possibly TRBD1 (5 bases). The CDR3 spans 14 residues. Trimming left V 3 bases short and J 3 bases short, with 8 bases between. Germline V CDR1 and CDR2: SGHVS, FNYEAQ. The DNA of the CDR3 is TGTGCCAGCAGCTTGGACACCTACACCGGGGAGCTGTTTTTT. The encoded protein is CASSLDTYTGELFF.

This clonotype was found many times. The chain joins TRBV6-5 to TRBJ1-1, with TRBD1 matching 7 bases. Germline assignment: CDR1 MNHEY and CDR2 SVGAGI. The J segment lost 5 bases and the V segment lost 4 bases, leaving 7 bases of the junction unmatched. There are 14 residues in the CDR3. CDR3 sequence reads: CASSSLTGWTEAFF. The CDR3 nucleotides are TGTGCCAGCAGTTCTTTGACAGGGTGGACTGAAGCTTTCTTT.

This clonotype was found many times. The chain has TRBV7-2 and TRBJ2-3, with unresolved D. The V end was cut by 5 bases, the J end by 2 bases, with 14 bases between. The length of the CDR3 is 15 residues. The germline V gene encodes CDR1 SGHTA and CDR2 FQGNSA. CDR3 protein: CASSPSGRSTDTQYF. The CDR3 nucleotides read TGTGCCAGCAGCCCGAGTGGTCGGTCCACAGATACGCAGTATTTT.

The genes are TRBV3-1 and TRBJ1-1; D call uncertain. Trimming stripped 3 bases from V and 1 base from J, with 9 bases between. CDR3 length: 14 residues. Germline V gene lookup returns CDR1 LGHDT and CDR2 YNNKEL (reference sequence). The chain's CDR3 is CASSHSSKNTEAFF. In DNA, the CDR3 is TGTGCCAGCAGCCATTCCTCAAAGAACACTGAAGCTTTCTTT.

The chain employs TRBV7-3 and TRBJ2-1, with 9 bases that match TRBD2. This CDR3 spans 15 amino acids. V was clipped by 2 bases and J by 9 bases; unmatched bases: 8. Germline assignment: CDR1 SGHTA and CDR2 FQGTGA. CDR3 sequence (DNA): TGTGCCAGCAGCTTATATGCTAGCGGGATGGCTGAGCAGTTCTTC. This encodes CASSLYASGMAEQFF.

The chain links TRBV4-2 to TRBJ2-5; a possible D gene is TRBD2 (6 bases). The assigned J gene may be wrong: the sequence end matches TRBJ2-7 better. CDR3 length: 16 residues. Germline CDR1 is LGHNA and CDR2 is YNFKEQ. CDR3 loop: CASSTTPGDAAYEQYF. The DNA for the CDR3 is TGTGCCAGCAGCACTACTCCGGGGGACGCAGCCTACGAGCAGTACTTC.

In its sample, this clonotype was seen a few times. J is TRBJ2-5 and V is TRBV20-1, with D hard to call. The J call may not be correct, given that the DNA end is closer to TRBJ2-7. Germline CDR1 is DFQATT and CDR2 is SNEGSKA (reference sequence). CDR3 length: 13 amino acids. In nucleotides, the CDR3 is TGCAGTGCTAGGGGCACAAGTACCTACGAGCAGTACTTC. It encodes CSARGTSTYEQYF.

The CDR3 sequence is CASSWDSSSSEQYF. The CDR3 DNA is TGTGCCAGCAGCTGGGACAGCTCCTCTTCAGAGCAGTACTTC. The V gene is TRBV7-8, the J gene TRBJ2-7, with 7 bases lining up with TRBD1. The CDR3 is 14 residues long. CDR1 SGHVS and CDR2 FQNEAQ come from the germline V gene. With V trimmed by 4 bases and J by 7 bases, 10 bases remained unmatched.

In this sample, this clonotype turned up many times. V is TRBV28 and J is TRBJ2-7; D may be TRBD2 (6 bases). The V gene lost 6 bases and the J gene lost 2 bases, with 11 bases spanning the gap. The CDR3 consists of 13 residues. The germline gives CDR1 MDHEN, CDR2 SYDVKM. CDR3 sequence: CASSRPGAYEQYF. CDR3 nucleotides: TGTGCCAGCAGCCGCCCGGGGGCCTACGAGCAGTACTTC.

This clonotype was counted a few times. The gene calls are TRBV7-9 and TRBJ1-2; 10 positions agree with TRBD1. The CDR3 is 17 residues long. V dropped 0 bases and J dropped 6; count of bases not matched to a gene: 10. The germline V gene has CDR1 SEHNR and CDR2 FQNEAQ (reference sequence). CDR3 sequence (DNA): TGTGCCAGCAGCTTAGCGCATTGGGACAGGGGTCCTCATGGCTACACCTTC. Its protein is CASSLAHWDRGPHGYTF. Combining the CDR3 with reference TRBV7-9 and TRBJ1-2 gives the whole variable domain DTGVSQNPRHKITKRGQNVTFRCDPISEHNRLYWYRQTLGQGPEFLTYFQNEAQLEKSRLLSDRFSAERPKGSFSTLEIQRTEQGDSAMYLCASSLAHWDRGPHGYTFGSGTRLTVV.

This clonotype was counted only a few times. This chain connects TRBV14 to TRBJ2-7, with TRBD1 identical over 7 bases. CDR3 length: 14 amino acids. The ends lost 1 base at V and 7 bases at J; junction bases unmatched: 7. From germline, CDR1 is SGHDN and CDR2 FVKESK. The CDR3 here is CASSQATGLGEQYF. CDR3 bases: TGTGCCAGCAGCCAAGCGACAGGGCTAGGGGAGCAGTACTTC.

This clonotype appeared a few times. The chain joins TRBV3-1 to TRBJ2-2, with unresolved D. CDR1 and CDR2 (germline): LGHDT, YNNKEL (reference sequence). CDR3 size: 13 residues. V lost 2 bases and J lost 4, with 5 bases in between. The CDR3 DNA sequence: TGTGCCAGCAGCCAACCCCTCACCGGGGAGCTGTTTTTT. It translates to CASSQPLTGELFF.